This passage covers 16 T cell receptor beta chains from one sample sequenced in a study of CD4+ T cells in melanoma. Data came from immunoSEQ multiplex PCR; TCRdb stores just in-frame clones and leaves some out. The table records roughly 140,000 clones, approximately 91% of them present only once. These TCRs come from a human donor with melanoma.

The chain has TRBV5-1 and TRBJ1-1; D gene unclear. The CDR3 is 12 amino acids. Germline lookup yields CDR1 SGHRS and CDR2 YFSETQ. Trimming removed 2 bases from V and 4 bases from J, with 6 bases in between. The CDR3 bases are TGCGCCAGCAGCTTCCCGGGCACTGAAGCTTTCTTT. Translated, it gives CASSFPGTEAFF.

The chain uses TRBV5-1 and TRBJ2-2; D not resolved. Germline loops: CDR1 SGHRS, CDR2 YFSETQ. Trimming cost V 4 bases and J 0 bases, with 7 bases left between them. The CDR3 totals 14 residues. The CDR3 loop is CASSPDSNTGELFF. In DNA form, the CDR3 reads TGCGCCAGCAGCCCGGATTCGAACACCGGGGAGCTGTTTTTT.

With respect to this clone: Different DNA sequences within this sample yield the same CDR3. The chain combines TRBV7-3 with TRBJ2-7; D is ambiguous. This CDR3 is 13 amino acids long. The V and J ends lost 0 bases and 7 bases respectively, with 10 bases between them. Germline lookup yields CDR1 SGHTA and CDR2 FQGTGA. The CDR3 DNA follows: TGTGCCAGCAGCTTAACAGGGTTGGGGGAGCAGTACTTC. This gives the protein CASSLTGLGEQYF.

The V and J genes are TRBV5-5 and TRBJ2-5, with D unresolved. This CDR3 is 15 amino acids long. In germline, CDR1 is SGHKS, CDR2 YYEKEE (reference sequence). Trimming cost V 2 bases and J 2 bases, with 13 bases left between them. The CDR3, as DNA: TGTGCCAGCAGCTTCCTCCTTCATGGGCAAGAGACCCAGTACTTC. It yields the protein CASSFLLHGQETQYF.

The gene calls are TRBV5-1 and TRBJ2-1; 9 bases are shared with TRBD1. The V segment lost 4 bases and the J segment 4 bases; nucleotides outside the gene matches: 3. Per the germline V gene, CDR1 is SGHRS and CDR2 is YFSETQ. The CDR3 extends over 14 amino acids. The CDR3 coding sequence is TGCGCCAGCAGCGAGGGACAGGGTTACAATGAGCAGTTCTTC. This gives the protein CASSEGQGYNEQFF.

The J gene is TRBJ2-7, the V gene TRBV5-1, with unresolved D. The V end was cut by 4 bases, the J end by 4 bases, with 9 bases between. The germline gives CDR1 SGHRS, CDR2 YFSETQ. CDR3 length: 12 amino acids. The CDR3 DNA is TGCGCCAGCAGCCAAGTGGGTTACGAGCAGTACTTC. It encodes CASSQVGYEQYF.

This clone was counted between two and nine times. V gene TRBV5-6 combines with J gene TRBJ1-2; D remains unclear. V gave up 0 bases and J gave up 3 bases, with 6 bases separating them. CDR3 length: 13 residues. CDR1 is SGHDT, CDR2 YYEEEE, per germline. Here the CDR3 reads CASSLVRHYGYTF. CDR3 nucleotide sequence: TGTGCCAGCAGCTTGGTCAGGCACTATGGCTACACCTTC.

The chain is built from TRBV11-2 and TRBJ2-7; perhaps TRBD2 as D (5 bases). Per germline, CDR1 SGHAT and CDR2 FQNNGV. The CDR3 has 18 amino acids. V lost 1 base, J lost 7 bases, and 26 bases lay in between. DNA of the CDR3: TGTGCCAGCAGCTTAGTTCCCGGTGTAACCACCCACAGAGGGGAGCAGTACTTC. Translated: CASSLVPGVTTHRGEQYF.

V and J are TRBV7-2 and TRBJ1-5; the D gene is possibly TRBD1 (5 bases). CDR3 size: 15 residues. The germline V gene encodes CDR1 SGHTA and CDR2 FQGNSA. V was cut by 3 bases and J by 4 bases, with 13 bases left in between. The CDR3 nucleotides are TGTGCCAGCAGCTTCCGGGGGGGATTGAATCAGCCCCAGCATTTT. Translation gives CASSFRGGLNQPQHF. The variable domain in full, with the rest retrieved from reference TRBV7-2 and TRBJ1-5, is GAGVSQSPSNKVTEKGKDVELRCDPISGHTALYWYRQSLGQGLEFLIYFQGNSAPDKSGLPSDRFSAERTGGSVSTLTIQRTQQEDSAVYLCASSFRGGLNQPQHFGDGTRLSIL.

V and J are TRBV19 and TRBJ2-1, with 10 nucleotides matching TRBD2. CDR3 length: 15 residues. The germline V gene encodes CDR1 LNHDA and CDR2 SQIVND (reference sequence). J was trimmed by 7 bases and V by 3 bases; bases with no gene match: 6. Here the CDR3 reads CASSIQAGGRNEQFF. CDR3 DNA: TGTGCCAGTAGTATTCAAGCGGGGGGGCGGAATGAGCAGTTCTTC.

The chain joins TRBV18 to TRBJ1-3, with TRBD1 matching 7 bases. Germline CDR1 is KGHSH and CDR2 is LQKENI. The CDR3 runs 18 residues. V was clipped by 6 bases and J by 0 bases; unmatched bases: 14. For the CDR3, the DNA is TGTGCCAGCTCGCGACAAGGAGGGACAGTGAGCTCTGGAAACACCATATATTTT. Translation gives CASSRQGGTVSSGNTIYF.

This clone occurred once. DNA for the CDR3: TGTGCCAGCAGTGCTTTGGGGGGAAACACTGAAGCTTTCTTT. Amino acid sequence: CASSALGGNTEAFF. The gene calls are TRBV2 and TRBJ1-1; tentative D call: TRBD1 (5 bases). From germline, CDR1 is SNHLY and CDR2 FYNNEI. This CDR3 has 14 residues. Deletions cut 4 bases from V and 2 bases from J, with 11 bases between. The full variable domain, its missing parts supplied by reference TRBV2 and TRBJ1-1, is EPEVTQTPSHQVTQMGQEVILRCVPISNHLYFYWYRQILGQKVEFLVSFYNNEISEKSEIFDDQFSVERPDGSNFTLKIRSTKLEDSAMYFCASSALGGNTEAFFGQGTRLTVV.

The chain links TRBV30 to TRBJ2-1, with 7 positions matching TRBD2. The ends lost 0 bases at V and 8 bases at J; junction bases unmatched: 10. From germline, CDR1 is GTSNPN and CDR2 SVGIG (reference sequence). The CDR3 has 15 amino acids. The CDR3, as DNA: TGTGCCTGGAGTGTCGAGGCGGGGGACTGGGATGAGCAGTTCTTC. Translation: CAWSVEAGDWDEQFF.

The chain recombines TRBV6-6 with TRBJ1-1; TRBD1 is a possible D gene (6 bases). The germline CDR1 and CDR2 sequences are MNHNY and SVGAGI (reference sequence). CDR3 length: 14 amino acids. The V gene lost 4 bases and the J gene lost 4 bases, with 13 bases spanning the gap. This CDR3 is CASSLQGSGTEAFF. The CDR3 DNA reads as TGTGCCAGCAGTTTACAGGGCTCCGGCACTGAAGCTTTCTTT.

The chain couples TRBV5-1 to TRBJ2-7; maybe TRBD2 (5 bases). This CDR3 spans 14 amino acids. Trimming cost V 1 base and J 6 bases, with 14 bases left between them. CDR1 SGHRS and CDR2 YFSETQ come from the germline V gene. CDR3 DNA sequence: TGCGCCAGCAGCTTGAATGGGCGGACTGGCGAGCAGTACTTC. It is translated as CASSLNGRTGEQYF.

The chain recombines TRBV19 with TRBJ1-4; 7 bases map to TRBD1. After removal of 6 bases from V and 8 bases from J, the junction contained 6 bases not matched to a gene. CDR1 and CDR2 (germline): LNHDA, SQIVND (reference sequence). This CDR3 has 13 amino acids. The CDR3 DNA reads TGTGCCAGTAGGCGTCGAGGGGGCGAAAAACTGTTTTTT. Protein product: CASRRRGGEKLFF.